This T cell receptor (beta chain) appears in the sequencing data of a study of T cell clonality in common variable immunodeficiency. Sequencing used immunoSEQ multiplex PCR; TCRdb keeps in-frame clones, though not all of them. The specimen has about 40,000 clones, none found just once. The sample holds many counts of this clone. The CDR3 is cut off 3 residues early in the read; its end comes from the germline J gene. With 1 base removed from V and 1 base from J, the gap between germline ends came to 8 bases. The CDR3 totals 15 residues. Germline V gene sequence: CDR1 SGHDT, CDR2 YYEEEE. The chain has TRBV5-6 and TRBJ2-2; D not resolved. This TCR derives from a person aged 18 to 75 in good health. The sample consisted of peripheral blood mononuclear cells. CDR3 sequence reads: CASSLYLGNTGELFF. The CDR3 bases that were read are TGTGCCAGCAGCTTGTATCTCGGGAACACCGGGGAG.